This entry describes one T cell receptor beta chain. The data were taken from a study of glioma-infiltrating T cells after dendritic cell vaccination. Study-wide background: Patients had newly diagnosed or recurrent glioblastoma and received dendritic cell vaccines.

Selection required adequate fresh-frozen tumor tissue plus more than two years' survival data. PBMC were collected before vaccination, two weeks after the third vaccination, and at progression. Germline V gene data show CDR1 as MGHRA and CDR2 as YSYEKL. The CDR3 spans 15 residues. V lost 0 bases to trimming and J lost 6 bases, with 14 bases between them. Amplification used 60 V beta primers and 13 J beta primers. Sequencing was performed with immunoSEQ multiplex PCR; in TCRdb, only in-frame clones are kept and a portion is missing. The repertoire holds fewer than 85,000 clones, with roughly 90% as singletons.

The rearrangement joins TRBV4-1 to TRBJ1-1; D gene unclear. Sequencing was performed on blood, taken before dendritic cell vaccination. This TCR derives from a human donor with glioblastoma. The CDR3 spells CASSQEGGRRAEAFF. For the CDR3, the DNA is TGCGCCAGCAGCCAAGAAGGCGGGAGAAGGGCTGAAGCTTTCTTT.